This TCR beta chain was recorded in a study of blood T cell repertoires in COVID-19. Study-wide context: Acute and convalescent COVID-19 specimens originated in the United States, Italy and Spain.

V shed 5 bases and J 4 bases; nucleotides not matched to a gene: 2. The CDR3 consists of 13 residues. Germline assignment: CDR1 LGHDT and CDR2 YNNKEL (reference sequence). As handled by the study authors: Counts of nucleated cells, estimated from reference gene primer amplification, were obtained. Assay: immunoSEQ multiplex PCR; the TCRdb copy retains only in-frame clones and omits some. V, J and clone size are taken as reported in that table, and D and trimming were inferred from the DNA itself. The sample carries 160,000 or so clones, 75% to 85% recorded once. The TCR was taken from a human donor in a cohort sampled during active COVID-19. What was sequenced was peripheral blood. This chain joins TRBV3-1 (or the pseudogene TRBV3-2) and TRBJ2-7, with 10 bases identical to TRBD1. CDR3 nucleotide sequence: TGTGCCAGCAGCACGGACAGGGGGTACGAGCAGTACTTC. This encodes CASSTDRGYEQYF.